In its sample, the clone carrying this TCR beta chain was seen a few times. Method: immunoSEQ multiplex PCR; TCRdb's copy keeps in-frame clones and lacks some. The repertoire holds some 390,000 clones, with approximately 92% as singletons. From germline, CDR1 is KGHDR and CDR2 SFDVKD. V gave up 3 bases and J gave up 6 bases, with 13 bases separating them. CDR3 length: 15 residues. The data were obtained in a study of blood T cell repertoires in COVID-19. The overall study: The samples span acute and convalescent COVID-19 from the United States, Italy and Spain. T cells, B-cell-depleted T cells, or PBMCs provided the cDNA or gDNA that served as material.

Participants had their cohort set by participant-reported clinical history. The receptor was isolated from a man aged 25-45 years who had recovered from COVID-19. Source material: PBMCs or T cells enriched from blood (not recorded which). The chain combines TRBV24-1 with TRBJ1-4, with D tentatively TRBD1 (6 bases). This CDR3 is CATSDPTGPDEKLFF. The CDR3 nucleotides read TGTGCCACCAGTGATCCGACAGGTCCGGATGAAAAACTGTTTTTT.